The clone carrying this T cell receptor beta chain occurred a few times. Only in-frame clones appear in the TCRdb table, and some are missing; sequencing was by immunoSEQ multiplex PCR. Of about 6,800 clones detected, approximately 24% appear once; the ten largest clones hold about 4.2%. The CDR3 runs 13 residues. The ends lost 6 bases at V and 2 bases at J; junction bases unmatched: 1. CDR1 is SGHTA, CDR2 FQGTGA, per germline. The sample belongs to a study of graft-versus-host responses after intestinal transplantation. The V gene is TRBV7-3, the J gene TRBJ2-7, with 10 bases fitting TRBD1. The sequence derives from a human patient who received an intestinal transplant. Sequencing used alloreactive CD4+ T cells from a mixed lymphocyte reaction culture, obtained before intestinal transplant. Described subset: CFSE-low proliferating T cells sorted from approximately 6-day pre-transplant mixed lymphocyte reaction (GvH or HvG direction). The chain's CDR3 is CASRGQGTYEQYF. In DNA, the CDR3 is TGTGCCAGCAGGGGACAGGGGACCTACGAGCAGTACTTC.